A selection of T cell receptor beta chains follows, all from one sample in a study of technical replicates of blood from a few donors. TCRdb's copy holds only in-frame clones and misses some; the assay was immunoSEQ multiplex PCR. The sample holds 65,000 to 90,000 clones, about 93% seen once. The sample taken for sequencing was T cells isolated from PBMCs. Receptors originate from a human donor in good health. Both conserved end residues are part of each CDR3. The D gene is left open where the match is weak. Rows give clone size only sometimes, using once, few, many, or a class for an expanded clone.

V	size	D	J	CDR3	DNA
TRBV6-1	once	-	TRBJ2-5	CASGQAGHQETQYF	TGTGCCAGCGGGCAGGCAGGGCACCAAGAGACCCAGTACTTC
TRBV7-2	once	-	TRBJ1-2	CASRAGPSYGYTF	TGTGCCAGCAGAGCGGGTCCTTCCTATGGCTACACCTTC
TRBV28	-	TRBD1	TRBJ1-5	CASSSIDRDGQPQHF	TGTGCCAGCAGTTCCATAGACAGGGACGGACAGCCCCAGCATTTT
TRBV4-3	once	-	TRBJ1-2	CASSQDALPSRGYGYTF	TGCGCCAGCAGCCAAGACGCCCTACCCTCCAGGGGCTATGGCTACACCTTC
TRBV5-4	-	-	TRBJ1-2	CASSRDSSSGYTF	TGTGCCAGCAGCCGCGACAGTTCAAGTGGCTACACCTTC
TRBV7-6	-	-	TRBJ2-1	CASRYIHRVNEQFF	TGTGCCAGCAGATACATACACCGGGTTAATGAGCAGTTCTTC
TRBV7-6	-	-	TRBJ2-7	CASSPPGLDSYEQYF	TGTGCCAGCAGCCCCCCGGGACTGGATTCCTACGAGCAGTACTTC
TRBV4-1	-	TRBD2	TRBJ2-7	CASRPGDYLYEQYF	TGCGCCAGCCGACCTGGGGACTACCTCTACGAGCAGTACTTC
TRBV7-6	-	-	TRBJ1-2	CASSRLVQGYYGYTF	TGTGCCAGCAGCCGCTTAGTTCAGGGCTACTATGGCTACACCTTC
TRBV6-1	-	-	TRBJ1-2	CASSEALGAIYGYTF	TGTGCCAGCAGTGAAGCGCTGGGGGCAATCTATGGCTACACCTTC
TRBV6-1	-	-	TRBJ2-7	CASSESQEITYEQYF	TGTGCCAGCAGTGAATCACAAGAAATTACATACGAGCAGTACTTC
TRBV12-5	-	-	TRBJ2-1	CASGLLGTEQFF	TGTGCTAGTGGTTTGTTAGGGACAGAGCAGTTCTTC
TRBV15	-	TRBD1	TRBJ2-7	CATSRADRGAYEQYF	TGTGCCACCAGCAGAGCCGACAGGGGAGCCTACGAGCAGTACTTC
TRBV5-1	-	-	TRBJ1-1	CASRSQGLNTEAFF	TGCGCCAGCAGATCCCAGGGTCTAAACACTGAAGCTTTCTTT
TRBV7-2	once	-	TRBJ2-1	CASSSDSFPYNEQFF	TGTGCCAGCAGCTCGGACTCCTTCCCGTACAATGAGCAGTTCTTC
TRBV4-1	-	TRBD1	TRBJ2-1	CASSPGQGAGDEQFF	TGCGCCAGCAGCCCGGGACAGGGGGCTGGAGATGAGCAGTTCTTC
TRBV7-8	-	TRBD1	TRBJ2-1	CASSLTGGNEQFF	TGTGCCAGCAGCTTGACAGGGGGCAATGAGCAGTTCTTC
TRBV11-3	-	-	TRBJ2-2	CASSQVSGELFF	TGTGCCAGCAGCCAGGTCAGCGGGGAGCTGTTTTTT
TRBV19	-	TRBD1	TRBJ1-5	CASSIGAGQGGWQPQHF	TGTGCCAGTAGTATAGGGGCAGGACAGGGGGGATGGCAGCCCCAGCATTTT
TRBV4-3	-	-	TRBJ1-1	CASSQYLDSSLRDTEAFF	TGCGCCAGCAGCCAATACCTCGACAGTTCCCTCAGGGACACTGAAGCTTTCTTT
TRBV13	-	-	TRBJ2-3	CASSQEGEDTDTQYF	TGTGCCAGCAGCCAGGAGGGAGAAGACACAGATACGCAGTATTTT
TRBV21-1	-	-	TRBJ2-7	CASSKEGPPLAGGSYEQYF	TGTGCCAGCAGCAAAGAAGGTCCCCCACTAGCGGGGGGCTCCTACGAGCAGTACTTC
TRBV9	-	TRBD2	TRBJ2-1	CASSVSPGLAGTYNEQFF	TGTGCCAGCAGCGTATCTCCAGGACTAGCGGGGACTTACAATGAGCAGTTCTTC
TRBV7-9	-	-	TRBJ2-1	CASSFHQGGYNEQFF	TGTGCCAGCAGCTTTCATCAGGGGGGCTACAATGAGCAGTTCTTC
TRBV25-1	-	-	TRBJ1-2	CASSERSGSGYTF	TGTGCCAGCAGTGAACGGAGTGGGAGTGGCTACACCTTC
TRBV27	-	TRBD1	TRBJ1-5	CASSLNRGRDQPQHF	TGTGCCAGCAGTTTAAACAGGGGCAGGGATCAGCCCCAGCATTTT
TRBV5-1	-	-	TRBJ2-7	CASSSNYEQYF	TGCGCCAGCAGCTCCAACTACGAGCAGTACTTC
TRBV6-1	once	-	TRBJ1-2	CASSEVRDTYGYTF	TGTGCCAGCAGTGAAGTTCGGGACACCTATGGCTACACCTTC
TRBV6-6	-	TRBD1	TRBJ1-1	CASSYRQGGGEAFF	TGTGCCAGCAGTTACAGACAGGGGGGTGGTGAAGCTTTCTTT
TRBV28	-	TRBD2	TRBJ2-2	CASSRSHGRVTGELFF	TGTGCCAGCAGCCGTAGCCACGGGAGGGTCACCGGGGAGCTGTTTTTT
TRBV6-5	-	-	TRBJ2-7	CASSYSNRFTYEQYF	TGTGCCAGCAGTTACTCGAACAGGTTCACCTACGAGCAGTACTTC
TRBV4-3	-	-	TRBJ2-7	CASSQDASGSVYEQYF	TGCGCCAGCAGCCAAGACGCGTCGGGATCCGTCTACGAGCAGTACTTC
TRBV28	-	TRBD2	TRBJ2-7	CASSPPGLAGGGLYEQYF	TGTGCCAGCAGTCCACCGGGACTAGCGGGAGGGGGTCTCTACGAGCAGTACTTC
TRBV7-7	-	TRBD2	TRBJ2-7	CASSPGLADYEQYF	TGTGCTAGCAGCCCGGGACTAGCGGACTACGAGCAGTACTTC
TRBV5-4	-	-	TRBJ2-1	CASSPNPSVWVHEQFF	TGTGCCAGCAGCCCCAACCCTAGCGTTTGGGTTCATGAGCAGTTCTTC
TRBV30	-	-	TRBJ2-1	CAWSLRARDEQFF	TGTGCCTGGAGTCTAAGGGCGAGGGATGAGCAGTTCTTC
TRBV30	-	-	TRBJ2-5	CAWIQDSQETQYF	TGTGCCTGGATACAGGACAGCCAAGAGACCCAGTACTTC
TRBV28	-	TRBD1	TRBJ1-3	CASRLTTGYGNTIYF	TGTGCCAGCAGGTTGACGACAGGGTATGGAAACACCATATATTTT
TRBV9	few	-	TRBJ2-1	CASSVGSSSSYNEQFF	TGTGCCAGCAGCGTAGGTAGCAGCAGCTCCTACAATGAGCAGTTCTTC
TRBV4-2	-	TRBD2	TRBJ2-1	CASSLGLAEYNEQFF	TGTGCCAGCAGCCTCGGACTAGCAGAATACAATGAGCAGTTCTTC
TRBV7-9	-	TRBD2	TRBJ2-7	CASSLAAGDPDYEQYF	TGTGCCAGCAGCTTAGCGGCGGGAGACCCAGACTACGAGCAGTACTTC
TRBV13	-	-	TRBJ2-1	CASSLGFRGSSYNEQFF	TGTGCCAGCAGCTTAGGTTTTCGGGGGAGCTCCTACAATGAGCAGTTCTTC
TRBV19	-	-	TRBJ2-2	CASSIPRGRNTGELFF	TGTGCCAGTAGTATTCCGAGGGGGAGAAACACCGGGGAGCTGTTTTTT
TRBV6-1	-	-	TRBJ2-1	CASSDGGNSYNEQFF	TGTGCCAGCAGTGACGGCGGGAATTCCTACAATGAGCAGTTCTTC
TRBV21-1	-	-	TRBJ2-1	CASSKNRVSDNEQFF	TGTGCCAGCAGCAAGAACAGGGTTTCCGACAATGAGCAGTTCTTC
TRBV6-1	-	TRBD1	TRBJ1-2	CASRSGTEIYGYTF	TGTGCCAGCAGATCCGGGACAGAAATCTATGGCTACACCTTC
TRBV5-1	-	TRBD1	TRBJ2-7	CASSLVGQGYEQYF	TGCGCCAGCAGCTTGGTAGGACAGGGGTACGAGCAGTACTTC
TRBV9	-	TRBD2	TRBJ2-2	CASRGGLAVPGELFF	TGTGCCAGCAGAGGAGGACTAGCGGTTCCCGGGGAGCTGTTTTTT
TRBV28	-	-	TRBJ2-1	CASSGGISQVSGEQFF	TGTGCCAGCAGTGGGGGGATTAGTCAGGTTTCGGGTGAGCAGTTCTTC
TRBV6-6	-	TRBD1	TRBJ1-5	CASSTGDQPQHF	TGTGCCAGCAGTACAGGGGATCAGCCCCAGCATTTT
TRBV11-2	-	-	TRBJ2-7	CASSLTWLASSYEQYF	TGTGCCAGCAGCTTAACGTGGCTAGCGAGCTCCTACGAGCAGTACTTC
TRBV21-1	-	-	TRBJ2-7	CASSKGHYEQYF	TGTGCCAGCAGCAAAGGACACTACGAGCAGTACTTC
TRBV6-5	-	-	TRBJ1-2	CASRLYPANYGYTF	TGTGCCAGCAGACTGTATCCGGCTAACTATGGCTACACCTTC
TRBV5-6	-	-	TRBJ1-2	CASSLTGRAVGYGYTF	TGTGCCAGCAGCTTAACAGGGAGGGCGGTTGGCTATGGCTACACCTTC
TRBV30	-	TRBD2	TRBJ2-7	CAWIRREGYEQYF	TGTGCCTGGATACGGCGGGAGGGTTACGAGCAGTACTTC
TRBV4-2	once	-	TRBJ2-3	CASSQEGQITDTQYF	TGTGCCAGCAGCCAAGAGGGACAAATCACAGATACGCAGTATTTT
TRBV7-2	once	-	TRBJ1-1	CASSFGGGSTEAFF	TGTGCCAGCAGCTTCGGGGGCGGGAGCACTGAAGCTTTCTTT
TRBV10-3	-	-	TRBJ1-1	CAVGAGGLNTEAFF	TGTGCCGTCGGGGCGGGGGGCCTGAACACTGAAGCTTTCTTT
TRBV9	once	TRBD2	TRBJ2-1	CASSVVGLAGVLSYNEQFF	TGTGCCAGCAGCGTAGTCGGACTAGCGGGAGTCCTATCCTACAATGAGCAGTTCTTC